This T cell receptor (beta chain) originates from a study of control samples from healthy donors and cancer patients. Germline-derived CDR1 and CDR2 are KGHSH and LQKENI. This CDR3 region has 16 residues. V lost 2 bases to trimming and J lost 3 bases; unmatched junction nucleotides: 10. Data came from immunoSEQ multiplex PCR; TCRdb stores just in-frame clones and leaves some out. Of 200,000 to 250,000 clones in the sample, about 93% were seen once. Specimen: blood. This rearrangement joins TRBV18 to TRBJ2-7; 7 nucleotides align to TRBD1. The receptor comes from a middle-aged man in good health. This chain's CDR3 is CASSPAGGRALYEQYF. The CDR3 region has the DNA TGTGCCAGCTCACCAGCAGGGGGACGGGCCCTCTACGAGCAGTACTTC.